One sample yielded the 2 T cell receptor beta chains listed below, sequenced in a study of blood T cells in healthy people across ages. The use of a sample-barcoded 5' primer and a J-beta primer mix characterized a second PCR of 7 to 11 cycles. TCRdb fed the 5' RACE reads into MiXCR, producing one record per CDR3 protein. The sample consists of over 750,000 distinct CDR3 sequences, just under 25% of them appearing once. The same sample was also studied in work on T cells of mothers and their children.

Sequenced sample: blood. The source is a boy younger than 18 in good health.

The rearrangement uses TRBV6-1 and TRBJ2-5, with D tentatively TRBD2 (5 bases). Germline CDR1 MNHNS, CDR2 SASEGT. The CDR3 loop spans 12 amino acids. Between the trimmed V and J ends, which lost 6 bases and 9 bases, there was a span of 14 bases. DNA of the CDR3: TGTGCCAGCAGCGAGGGAGAGAGAGCCCAGTACTTC. As protein: CASSEGERAQYF.

CDR3 nucleotide sequence: TGTGCCAGCAGACTCGTCCCGGGAGGCGGCAATGAGCAGTTCTTC. Residues: CASRLVPGGGNEQFF. The chain employs TRBV4-2 and TRBJ2-1, with 7 bases matching TRBD2. V was clipped by 6 bases and J by 6 bases; unmatched bases: 11. Per the germline V gene, CDR1 is LGHNA and CDR2 is YNFKEQ. The CDR3 totals 15 residues.